A selection of T cell receptor beta chains follows, all from one sample in a study of cytomegalovirus exposure and HLA in healthy donors. The data were produced by immunoSEQ multiplex PCR, yet TCRdb's version contains in-frame clones alone and is incomplete. The sample has a few hundred thousand clones, over 90% seen once. Material: PBMCs. The receptors were sampled from a girl aged 2-10 years in good health and CMV-seronegative. Both conserved end residues are part of each CDR3. The order of the fields is V gene, J gene, D gene, clone size, CDR3 protein, CDR3 DNA. D genes are given only for firm matches. Where a row states a size, it is once, few, many or the class of an expanded clone; other rows omit it.

V: TRBV18
J: TRBJ2-3
D: -
size: -
CDR3: CASSQPGTDTQYF
DNA: TGTGCCAGCTCACAACCCGGGACAGATACGCAGTATTTT

V: TRBV4-1
J: TRBJ2-7
D: -
size: -
CDR3: CASSQDRGYYEQYF
DNA: TGCGCCAGCAGCCAAGATCGAGGCTACTACGAGCAGTACTTC

V: TRBV4-1
J: TRBJ2-2
D: -
size: -
CDR3: CASSQGGSLRVGELFF
DNA: TGCGCCAGCAGCCAAGGCGGGTCCCTCCGAGTCGGGGAGCTGTTTTTT

V: TRBV10-3
J: TRBJ1-1
D: -
size: -
CDR3: CAISTSEGVTEAFF
DNA: TGTGCCATCAGTACCTCAGAGGGAGTGACTGAAGCTTTCTTT

V: TRBV5-1
J: TRBJ2-7
D: -
size: -
CDR3: CASSLAGSASYEQYF
DNA: TGCGCCAGCAGCTTGGCCGGTAGCGCGTCCTACGAGCAGTACTTC

V: TRBV4-1
J: TRBJ2-1
D: TRBD2
size: -
CDR3: CASSQDGTSGNQFF
DNA: TGCGCCAGCAGCCAAGATGGGACTAGCGGGAATCAGTTCTTC

V: TRBV7-9
J: TRBJ2-7
D: -
size: -
CDR3: CASSLTEIIGEQYF
DNA: TGTGCCAGCAGCTTAACAGAAATTATTGGCGAGCAGTACTTC

V: TRBV5-1
J: TRBJ2-5
D: -
size: -
CDR3: CASSLSSVGPRAGQETQYF
DNA: TGCGCCAGCAGCCTCAGCTCTGTAGGTCCCAGGGCGGGACAAGAGACCCAGTACTTC

V: TRBV6-5
J: TRBJ2-3
D: -
size: -
CDR3: CASSYRGIIADTQYF
DNA: TGTGCCAGCAGTTACAGGGGGATAATCGCAGATACGCAGTATTTT

V: TRBV9
J: TRBJ2-1
D: -
size: once
CDR3: CASSNRDEQFF
DNA: TGTGCCAGCAGCAATCGTGATGAGCAGTTCTTC

V: TRBV6-5
J: TRBJ1-3
D: TRBD1
size: -
CDR3: CASSYGTGGSGNTIYF
DNA: TGTGCCAGCAGTTACGGGACAGGGGGCTCTGGAAACACCATATATTTT

V: TRBV27
J: TRBJ1-5
D: -
size: -
CDR3: CASSTQGGNQPQHF
DNA: TGTGCCAGCAGTACCCAGGGTGGCAATCAGCCCCAGCATTTT

V: TRBV19
J: TRBJ1-2
D: -
size: -
CDR3: CASSISLNYGYTF
DNA: TGTGCCAGTAGTATTAGCCTTAACTATGGCTACACCTTC

V: TRBV15
J: TRBJ1-1
D: -
size: -
CDR3: CATSRGGMNTEAFF
DNA: TGTGCCACCAGCAGAGGAGGCATGAACACTGAAGCTTTCTTT

V: TRBV6-5
J: TRBJ2-7
D: TRBD2
size: -
CDR3: CASSSDLGLADYEQYF
DNA: TGTGCCAGCAGTTCAGACCTAGGACTAGCGGATTACGAGCAGTACTTC

V: TRBV6-1
J: TRBJ1-3
D: -
size: -
CDR3: CASIPGDSGNTIYF
DNA: TGTGCCAGCATCCCCGGGGACTCTGGAAACACCATATATTTT

V: TRBV4-1
J: TRBJ1-1
D: -
size: -
CDR3: CASSQDLNRVPSEAFF
DNA: TGCGCCAGCAGCCAAGATTTGAACAGGGTACCGAGTGAAGCTTTCTTT

V: TRBV19
J: TRBJ2-7
D: TRBD1
size: -
CDR3: CASSIGQGVDEQYF
DNA: TGTGCCAGTAGTATTGGACAGGGGGTGGACGAGCAGTACTTC

V: TRBV5-1
J: TRBJ2-5
D: -
size: once
CDR3: CASTQGIAGRGAQYF
DNA: TGCGCCAGCACTCAGGGGATAGCGGGCCGGGGGGCCCAGTACTTC

V: TRBV19
J: TRBJ2-1
D: -
size: -
CDR3: CASSIAGPRSYNEQFF
DNA: TGTGCCAGTAGTATAGCTGGCCCTCGCTCCTACAATGAGCAGTTCTTC

V: TRBV7-8
J: TRBJ2-5
D: -
size: -
CDR3: CASSPAGETQYF
DNA: TGTGCCAGCAGCCCCGCAGGGGAGACCCAGTACTTC

V: TRBV7-6
J: TRBJ2-7
D: TRBD2
size: -
CDR3: CASSLLAGGGYEQYF
DNA: TGTGCCAGCAGCTTATTGGCGGGGGGAGGTTACGAGCAGTACTTC

V: TRBV27
J: TRBJ2-3
D: TRBD2
size: once
CDR3: CASRKLAASTDTQYF
DNA: TGTGCCAGCAGGAAACTAGCGGCTAGCACAGATACGCAGTATTTT

V: TRBV19
J: TRBJ2-5
D: TRBD2
size: -
CDR3: CASSNDGTSGGGYQETQYF
DNA: TGTGCCAGTAGTAACGACGGGACTAGCGGGGGGGGGTACCAAGAGACCCAGTACTTC

V: TRBV19
J: TRBJ1-1
D: -
size: -
CDR3: CASSIWDILNTEAFF
DNA: TGTGCCAGTAGTATATGGGACATCCTGAACACTGAAGCTTTCTTT

V: TRBV6-1
J: TRBJ1-5
D: TRBD1
size: -
CDR3: CASSGDRDHQPQHF
DNA: TGTGCCAGCAGTGGGGACAGGGACCATCAGCCCCAGCATTTT

V: TRBV5-8
J: TRBJ2-3
D: TRBD1
size: -
CDR3: CASSPGQGADTQYF
DNA: TGTGCCAGCAGCCCTGGACAGGGTGCAGATACGCAGTATTTT

V: TRBV16
J: TRBJ1-1
D: -
size: -
CDR3: CASSPRVLNTEAFF
DNA: TGTGCCAGCAGCCCCAGGGTATTGAACACTGAAGCTTTCTTT

V: TRBV27
J: TRBJ1-3
D: -
size: -
CDR3: CASSPMTGSGNTIYF
DNA: TGTGCCAGCAGTCCCATGACAGGCTCTGGAAACACCATATATTTT

V: TRBV30
J: TRBJ2-1
D: TRBD2
size: -
CDR3: CAWSPGGPNNEQFF
DNA: TGTGCCTGGAGTCCGGGGGGGCCTAACAATGAGCAGTTCTTC

V: TRBV6-1
J: TRBJ1-1
D: -
size: -
CDR3: CASTNRQAVTEAFF
DNA: TGTGCCAGCACCAACCGACAGGCGGTCACTGAAGCTTTCTTT

V: TRBV5-1
J: TRBJ2-7
D: TRBD2
size: -
CDR3: CASSLGGSKSYEQYF
DNA: TGCGCCAGCAGCTTGGGCGGGAGTAAGTCCTACGAGCAGTACTTC

V: TRBV7-9
J: TRBJ2-5
D: -
size: -
CDR3: CASSLPAKRAETQYF
DNA: TGTGCCAGCAGCTTACCGGCTAAGCGAGCAGAGACCCAGTACTTC

V: TRBV5-1
J: TRBJ2-5
D: -
size: -
CDR3: CASSPNRQGGQETQYF
DNA: TGCGCCAGCAGCCCAAATCGACAGGGAGGACAAGAGACCCAGTACTTC

V: TRBV10-3
J: TRBJ2-7
D: -
size: -
CDR3: CAIRTETYEQYF
DNA: TGTGCCATCAGGACTGAAACGTACGAGCAGTACTTC

V: TRBV11-3
J: TRBJ2-1
D: -
size: -
CDR3: CASSTGRGPYNEQFF
DNA: TGTGCCAGCAGTACTGGACGAGGGCCCTACAATGAGCAGTTCTTC

V: TRBV5-6
J: TRBJ2-3
D: TRBD1
size: -
CDR3: CASSGDRGDTQYF
DNA: TGTGCCAGCAGCGGGGACAGGGGGGATACGCAGTATTTT

V: TRBV9
J: TRBJ2-1
D: -
size: -
CDR3: CASSVSKGSYNEQFF
DNA: TGTGCCAGCAGCGTATCTAAGGGGTCCTACAATGAGCAGTTCTTC

V: TRBV7-9
J: TRBJ2-7
D: -
size: -
CDR3: CASSLPGGSSYEQYF
DNA: TGTGCCAGCAGCCTTCCAGGGGGGTCCTCCTACGAGCAGTACTTC

V: TRBV18
J: TRBJ1-2
D: TRBD1
size: -
CDR3: CASSPGDRAYGYTF
DNA: TGTGCCAGCTCACCAGGGGACAGGGCATATGGCTACACCTTC

V: TRBV7-2
J: TRBJ2-1
D: -
size: -
CDR3: CASSFRSNEQFF
DNA: TGTGCCAGCAGCTTTCGGTCCAATGAGCAGTTCTTC

V: TRBV10-3
J: TRBJ2-7
D: TRBD2
size: -
CDR3: CATTWSGRATEQYF
DNA: TGTGCCACTACCTGGAGCGGGAGGGCGACCGAGCAGTACTTC

V: TRBV11-2
J: TRBJ2-3
D: -
size: -
CDR3: CASSMSRGRTDTQYF
DNA: TGTGCCAGCAGCATGAGCAGGGGTCGCACAGATACGCAGTATTTT

V: TRBV23-1
J: TRBJ2-3
D: TRBD2
size: -
CDR3: CASSHPGGRVPSTDTQYF
DNA: TGCGCCAGCAGTCACCCCGGCGGGAGGGTACCCAGCACAGATACGCAGTATTTT

V: TRBV19
J: TRBJ2-2
D: -
size: few
CDR3: CASSILEQTGELFF
DNA: TGTGCCAGTAGTATCTTAGAACAGACCGGGGAGCTGTTTTTT

V: TRBV19
J: TRBJ2-2
D: TRBD2
size: -
CDR3: CASSIIAGGPTELFF
DNA: TGTGCCAGTAGTATCATAGCGGGAGGGCCAACGGAGCTGTTTTTT

V: TRBV5-1
J: TRBJ2-1
D: TRBD2
size: once
CDR3: CASSSGIAGGSNEQFF
DNA: TGCGCCAGCAGCTCGGGGATAGCGGGAGGTTCAAATGAGCAGTTCTTC

V: TRBV27
J: TRBJ2-7
D: TRBD1
size: -
CDR3: CASSTNRDSYEQYF
DNA: TGTGCCAGCAGTACCAACCGGGACAGCTACGAGCAGTACTTC

V: TRBV9
J: TRBJ2-1
D: TRBD2
size: -
CDR3: CASRSGGDSYNEQFF
DNA: TGTGCCAGCCGCAGCGGGGGTGACTCCTACAATGAGCAGTTCTTC

V: TRBV29-1
J: TRBJ1-4
D: TRBD1
size: -
CDR3: CSVGTGGFYEKLFF
DNA: TGCAGCGTTGGGACAGGGGGCTTTTATGAAAAACTGTTTTTT

V: TRBV7-2
J: TRBJ2-7
D: TRBD2
size: -
CDR3: CASSLVAGGGFYEQYF
DNA: TGTGCCAGCAGCTTAGTGGCGGGAGGAGGCTTCTACGAGCAGTACTTC

V: TRBV7-3
J: TRBJ1-5
D: -
size: -
CDR3: CASSLGRNQPQHF
DNA: TGTGCCAGCAGCTTAGGGCGCAATCAGCCCCAGCATTTT

V: TRBV5-4
J: TRBJ1-6
D: -
size: -
CDR3: CASSPGTVSSRNSPLHF
DNA: TGTGCCAGCAGCCCAGGAACGGTTTCAAGTAGGAATTCACCCCTCCACTTT